This T cell receptor (beta chain) was recovered during a study of technical replicates of blood from a handful of donors. Assay: immunoSEQ multiplex PCR; the TCRdb copy retains only in-frame clones and omits some. The data hold 80,000 to 100,000 clones, with roughly 95% observed a single time. Germline values: CDR1 SGHAT, CDR2 FQNNGV. The ends were cut back, 5 bases at V and 3 bases at J, with 7 bases in the middle. CDR3 length equals 12 residues. The material sequenced was T cells isolated from PBMCs. The chain carries TRBV11-2 and TRBJ1-1; D not certain. The source is a human donor in good health. CDR3 coding DNA: TGTGCCAGCAGCCGGAGGGACACTGAAGCTTTCTTT. Encoded protein: CASSRRDTEAFF. Using reference TRBV11-2 and TRBJ1-1 for the parts outside the CDR3, the full variable domain is EAGVAQSPRYKIIEKRQSVAFWCNPISGHATLYWYQQILGQGPKLLIQFQNNGVVDDSQLPKDRFSAERLKGVDSTLKIQPAKLEDSAVYLCASSRRDTEAFFGQGTRLTVV.